This is a list of T cell receptor beta chains from one sample in a study of sequential checkpoint blockade in melanoma. The data were produced by immunoSEQ multiplex PCR, yet TCRdb's version contains in-frame clones alone and is incomplete. The sample yields approximately 10,000 clones, roughly 73% seen once. The sequencing here drew on CD8+ T cells sorted from blood (inferred from file names), taken from a patient given nivolumab and ipilimumab in sequence. These TCRs come from a human donor with melanoma. Both conserved end residues are part of each CDR3. Fields, in order: J gene, clone size, V gene, D gene, CDR3 protein, CDR3 DNA. A D gene is named only where the DNA matches it firmly. Clone size is shown for a subset of rows, as once, few, many or a class of expanded clone.

TRBJ2-3,.,TRBV11-2,.,CASSTGLGASTDTQYF,TGTGCCAGCAGCACAGGGTTGGGAGCCAGCACAGATACGCAGTATTTT
TRBJ2-3,.,TRBV4-1,TRBD2,CASSQTSGIADTQYF,TGCGCCAGCAGCCAGACTAGCGGGATTGCAGATACGCAGTATTTT
TRBJ2-1,once,TRBV6-5,.,CASSPQSYNEQFF,TGTGCCAGCAGTCCACAATCCTACAATGAGCAGTTCTTC
TRBJ2-2,once,TRBV6-5,.,CASGGRAGGELFF,TGTGCCAGCGGAGGTAGGGCGGGCGGGGAGCTGTTTTTT
TRBJ1-1,few,TRBV29-1,.,CSVEGGEYGEAFF,TGCAGCGTTGAAGGGGGAGAGTATGGTGAAGCTTTCTTT
TRBJ2-1,once,TRBV7-9,TRBD2,CASSLPSLAEIYNEQFF,TGTGCCAGCAGCTTACCGAGCCTAGCGGAAATATACAATGAGCAGTTCTTC
TRBJ1-2,.,TRBV6-1,TRBD1,CASIPTGQGIYGYTF,TGTGCCAGCATTCCCACGGGACAGGGCATCTATGGCTACACCTTC
TRBJ2-7,.,TRBV7-7,TRBD2,CASSPGTSGPFSYEQYF,TGTGCCAGCAGCCCCGGGACTAGCGGACCTTTCTCCTACGAGCAGTACTTC
TRBJ2-5,.,TRBV7-9,TRBD1,CASSNIDRGQETQYF,TGTGCCAGCAGCAACATCGACAGGGGGCAAGAGACCCAGTACTTC
TRBJ2-1,.,TRBV19,TRBD1,CASSISRGHNEQFF,TGTGCCAGTAGTATAAGTAGGGGGCACAATGAGCAGTTCTTC